The source of this T cell receptor (beta chain) is a study of blood T cell repertoires in COVID-19. The CDR3 extends over 14 amino acids. V gave up 6 bases and J gave up 2 bases; unmatched junction bases: 5. Germline V gives CDR1 MNHEY, CDR2 SVGAGI. This table comes from immunoSEQ multiplex PCR, and its TCRdb copy is limited to in-frame clones, with some not included. The data show 150,000 to 200,000 clones, approximately 84% seen once. Sequencing was done on a sample of PBMCs or T cells enriched from blood (not recorded which). The rearrangement joins TRBV6-5 to TRBJ2-3, with 7 bases lining up with TRBD2. The origin of this receptor is a human donor with acute COVID-19. The donor label of this sample is uncertain. The chain's CDR3 is CASRAGGITDTQYF. The DNA for the CDR3 is TGTGCCAGCAGGGCCGGGGGGATCACAGATACGCAGTATTTT.